This T cell receptor beta chain was captured in a study of T and B cells in COVID-19 patients. Background on the study: Median age was 34 years in the recovered cohort and about 73 years in the active-infection cohort. Of more than 19 active-infection patients, 12 were critically ill with mechanical ventilation or extracorporeal membrane oxygenation. Broader study findings: In COVID-19 patients, T cell receptor beta variable and joining gene use was reportedly strongly skewed.

Multiplex PCR with BIOMED2 TRB-A/B primer pools amplified TRB rearrangements. MiXCR, run by TCRdb on the multiplex PCR reads, gives a single entry per CDR3 protein. The sample contains some 6,000 distinct CDR3 sequences, about a quarter of which appear only once. Note on this clonotype: Its matching antigen is unknown.

The CDR3 extends over 19 amino acids. The V end lost 4 bases, the J end lost 8 bases, and 32 bases lay between the germline ends. Germline V gene lookup returns CDR1 SGHTA and CDR2 FQGNSA. Blood genomic DNA input for TRB amplification was 250-500 ng. V usage is TRBV7-2 and J usage is TRBJ1-2; TRBD1 might be the D (6 bases). The source is a human donor with active COVID-19. Material: blood. For the CDR3, the DNA is TGTGCCAGCAGCTCAAGCCCCAACAACCTGATACGGACTCAGGGGGGCTACACCTTC. Amino acids: CASSSSPNNLIRTQGGYTF.